This T cell receptor beta chain originates from a study of blood T cell repertoires in COVID-19 (dated by TCRdb to about 2020). Study-level background: The collaborator samples originated in the United States, Italy and Spain and spanned the acute and convalescent phases of COVID-19. The prospective study material was composed of cDNA or gDNA derived from T cells, B-cell-depleted T cells, or PBMCs. The dataset comprised deeply sampled blood TCRbeta repertoires from subjects exposed to, actively infected with, or recovered from COVID-19. The repertoires were released in a freely available public database intended as a resource for research on the immune response to SARS-CoV-2. The samples were drawn from two sources: the first 160 participants of the ongoing ImmuneRACE study, and 1,200 or so subjects contributed by 6 global collaborators. Sample metadata almost always included a de-identified subject ID, COVID-19 status, age in years and sex. Where available, HLA class I and class II types were taken from metadata supplied by the sample provider and were not determined by assay-based typing. Broader findings and caveats from the paper: Clinical and demographic metadata were provided uncurated, with the amount varying by source and participant.

The immunoSEQ Assay, a bias-controlled multiplex PCR, was used to amplify TCRbeta CDR3 regions from genomic DNA. In the source study's methods: The number of nucleated cells in each sample was estimated from the amplification of reference gene primers within the assay. To quantify the absolute abundance of each unique TCRbeta CDR3 rearrangement, sequence reads were collapsed and filtered. For each sample, productive Simpson clonality was calculated by taking the square root of Simpson's diversity index across productive rearrangements. The immuneACCESS repertoire file appears here via TCRdb, limited to in-frame rearrangements. These files lack a portion of the clones; in checked studies, under half of the deficit traces to unresolved V genes, and the cause of the others is not known. That table supplies the V and J calls and clone size; D and trimming were determined from the DNA. The sample table records approximately 180,000 clones; roughly 76% of these occur just once. Roughly 12% of the sample belongs to the ten largest clones.

One collaborating source in Seattle enrolled patients while the patients were actively infected and followed the patients over time throughout the course of disease. Whole blood was collected in K2EDTA tubes by collaborating institutions according to the institutions' own protocols. For TCRbeta analysis, collaborator samples were shipped as frozen whole blood, as isolated PBMCs, or as DNA extracted from either sample type. Turning to this clone: What antigen it recognizes has not been identified. There are no base qualities to consult, and no much larger clone falls within one base.

Source material: peripheral blood. This clonotype originated in an elderly woman with COVID-19, enrolled during active disease.

The nucleotide sequence reads TGTGCCAGCAGTGCGGGGTTGGATGGAAACACCATATATTTT. Translation gives CASSAGLDGNTIYF. The chain couples TRBV2 to TRBJ1-3; no D segment can be confidently identified. Including cysteine and phenylalanine, the CDR3 has 14 amino acids. The DNA shown is the 42-base CDR3, in frame from base 1. V was cut back by 4 bases and J by 3 bases, leaving a gap of 10 bases between them. For CDR1 and CDR2, the germline V gene lists SNHLY and FYNNEI.